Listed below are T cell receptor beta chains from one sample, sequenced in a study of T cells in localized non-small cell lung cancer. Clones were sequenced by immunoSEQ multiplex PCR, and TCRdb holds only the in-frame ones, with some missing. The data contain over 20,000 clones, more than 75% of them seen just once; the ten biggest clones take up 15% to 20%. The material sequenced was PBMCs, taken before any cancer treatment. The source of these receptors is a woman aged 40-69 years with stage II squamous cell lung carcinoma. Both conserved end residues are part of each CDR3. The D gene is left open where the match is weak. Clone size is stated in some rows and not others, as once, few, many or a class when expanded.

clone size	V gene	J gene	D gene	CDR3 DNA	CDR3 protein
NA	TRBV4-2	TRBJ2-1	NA	TGTGCCAGCAGCCAAGATTTAGGGGAGTACAATGAGCAGTTCTTC	CASSQDLGEYNEQFF
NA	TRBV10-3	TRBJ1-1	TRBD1	TGTGCCATCAGTGGGAACAGGGGAACGGACACTGAAGCTTTCTTT	CAISGNRGTDTEAFF
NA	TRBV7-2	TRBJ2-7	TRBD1	TGTGCCAGCAGCTTAGCGGCAGGGGGCCCCTACGAGCAGTACTTC	CASSLAAGGPYEQYF
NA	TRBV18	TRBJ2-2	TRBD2	TGTGCCAGCTCACCCGGACTAGCTGTGGCCGGGGAGCTGTTTTTT	CASSPGLAVAGELFF
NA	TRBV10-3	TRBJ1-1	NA	TGTGCCATCAGTGAGCTGGGCGGTGGGGACTACGCTTTCTTT	CAISELGGGDYAFF
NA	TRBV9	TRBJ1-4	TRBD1	TGTGCCAGCAGCCTTGGGACAGTCCCTAATGAAAAACTGTTTTTT	CASSLGTVPNEKLFF
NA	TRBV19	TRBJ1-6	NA	TGTGCCAGTAGTCATCAGGGGAGGAGGTATAATTCACCCCTCCACTTT	CASSHQGRRYNSPLHF
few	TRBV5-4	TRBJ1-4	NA	TGTGCCAGCAGCTTGGACCAGGGGACGGAAAAACTGTTTTTT	CASSLDQGTEKLFF
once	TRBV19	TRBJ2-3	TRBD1	TGTGCCAGTAGTTCGGACAGGGGGCGAGACACGCAGTATTTT	CASSSDRGRDTQYF
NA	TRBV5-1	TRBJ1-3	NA	TGCGCCAGCAGCTTACTACCCACAGGAGCTGGAAACACCATATATTTT	CASSLLPTGAGNTIYF